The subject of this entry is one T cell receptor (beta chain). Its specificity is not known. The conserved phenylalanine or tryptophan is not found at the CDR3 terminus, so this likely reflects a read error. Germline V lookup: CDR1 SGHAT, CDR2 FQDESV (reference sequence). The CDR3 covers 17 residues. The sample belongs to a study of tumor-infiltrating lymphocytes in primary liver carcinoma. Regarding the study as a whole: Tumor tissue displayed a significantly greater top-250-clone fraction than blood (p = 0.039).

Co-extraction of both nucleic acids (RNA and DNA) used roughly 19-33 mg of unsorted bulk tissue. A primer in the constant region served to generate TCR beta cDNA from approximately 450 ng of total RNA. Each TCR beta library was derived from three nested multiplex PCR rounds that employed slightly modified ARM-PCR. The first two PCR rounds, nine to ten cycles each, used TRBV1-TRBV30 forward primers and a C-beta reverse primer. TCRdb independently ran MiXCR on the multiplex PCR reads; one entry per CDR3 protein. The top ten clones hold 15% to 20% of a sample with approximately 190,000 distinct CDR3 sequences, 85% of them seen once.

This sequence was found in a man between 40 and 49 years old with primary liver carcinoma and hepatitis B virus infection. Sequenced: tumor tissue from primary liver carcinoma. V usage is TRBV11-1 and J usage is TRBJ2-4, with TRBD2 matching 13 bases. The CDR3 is CASSLLGTSGTKNIQYS. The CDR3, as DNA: TGTGCCAGCAGCCTTCTCGGGACTAGCGGGACCAAAAACATCCAGTACTCC.